The text below deals with one TCR beta chain. Antigen: not known. The entry originates in a study of beta chain features in type 1 diabetes. What was sequenced were expressed TCRB transcripts, since all of the isolated RNA had been reverse transcribed. Assay: immunoSEQ multiplex PCR; the TCRdb copy retains only in-frame clones and omits some. The sample contains around 260,000 clones, roughly 21% of which appear only once. General observations from the study: When Type 1 diabetes patients were examined, their TCRB CDR3s proved moderately but significantly shorter in all four CD4+ subsets.

This receptor was identified in a woman between 40 and 55 years old with type 1 diabetes. The material sequenced was naive CD4+ T cells from blood.

The CDR3 DNA reads TGTGCCAGCAGCTTGACTACAGGGGACGGCTACACCTTC. Translated: CASSLTTGDGYTF. The rearrangement uses TRBV5-8 and TRBJ1-2; 7 positions agree with TRBD1. This CDR3 has 13 residues. Germline V lookup: CDR1 SGHTS, CDR2 YDEGEE. Losses at the gene ends were 1 base for V and 8 bases for J; bases not matched to a gene: 5.